The subject of this entry is one TCR beta chain. This sample was taken from a study of identifying expanded T cells in peripheral blood. The germline V gene has CDR1 MNHNS and CDR2 SASEGT. V lost 7 bases, J lost 10 bases, and 11 bases lay in between. This CDR3 spans 11 amino acids. No infections or other immune events were documented during collection. Sequenced by immunoSEQ multiplex PCR; TCRdb stores in-frame clones only, minus some. The repertoire includes about 81,000 clones, 84% of them detected once, and 15% to 20% sits in the top ten. The clonotype comes from a person aged 18-70 years in good health. The source material was blood. V gene TRBV6-1 combines with J gene TRBJ2-1; no reliable D call. The CDR3 nucleotides are TGTGCCAGCACTTTGACTTGGGAGCAGTTCTTC. As protein: CASTLTWEQFF.